This is a list of T cell receptor beta chains from one sample in a study of shared clonotypes between healthy human individuals. The table came from immunoSEQ multiplex PCR; TCRdb's copy has only in-frame clones and leaves some out. Of around 690,000 clones detected, roughly 91% appear once; the ten largest clones hold 34%. Material for sequencing was memory CD8+ T cells from PBMCs. Every receptor here comes from a man in his late teens or twenties in good health. Some clones in this sample may be carry-over from other donors' samples. Each CDR3 is given with its conserved first and last residue. Not all rows give a size; the values are once, few, many and, for expanded clones, a class.

abundance	j_gene	v_gene	CDR3aa
.	TRBJ2-3	TRBV7-3	CASSGSTDTQYF
.	TRBJ2-2	TRBV10-3	CAIREQVGWDTGELFF
.	TRBJ1-5	TRBV7-9	CASSPGTGREPQHF
.	TRBJ2-1	TRBV6-1	CASSEGFGEQFF
.	TRBJ1-1	TRBV25-1	CASRWGQGVATEAFF
.	TRBJ2-7	TRBV5-1	CASSWAGTSGTYEQYF
.	TRBJ1-1	TRBV14	CASSQERSPWGPDTEAFF
once	TRBJ1-4	TRBV7-9	CASSLGRGNPEKLFF
once	TRBJ2-5	TRBV5-6	CASSLGLAGVHGETQYF
.	TRBJ2-7	TRBV15	CATSSGGRADYEQYF
.	TRBJ1-3	TRBV9	CASSVRGIGGNTIYF
.	TRBJ2-5	TRBV6-6	CASSYRTGAQETQYF
.	TRBJ1-1	TRBV27	CASSLVRAAEAFF
.	TRBJ1-2	TRBV19	CASSTGDGDYGYTF
.	TRBJ2-1	TRBV7-9	CASSLDLDEQFF
.	TRBJ2-7	TRBV6-6	CASSYEPGQPYEQYF
.	TRBJ2-3	TRBV9	CASSVGEPGRPDTQYF
.	TRBJ1-2	TRBV11-2	CASSLGGSDYGYTF
.	TRBJ2-7	TRBV19	CASSRGDGGLGIYEQYF
once	TRBJ1-5	TRBV27	CASGGLNSNQPQHF
.	TRBJ2-7	TRBV2	CASSDGKREMGEQYF
.	TRBJ2-3	TRBV4-3	CASSQDSGGSTDTQYF
.	TRBJ1-5	TRBV19	CASSEGTGGQPQHF
.	TRBJ2-5	TRBV27	CASSLSPGPQETQYF
.	TRBJ1-1	TRBV7-2	CASSRRGTGGLDTEAFF
.	TRBJ2-1	TRBV28	CASSLAGTSFNEQFF
.	TRBJ2-6	TRBV2	CASSEGQGTNVLTF
few	TRBJ1-5	TRBV7-8	CASSFLTGSGQPQHF
.	TRBJ1-5	TRBV19	CASSIWVADINQPQHF
.	TRBJ2-5	TRBV27	CASSPSQETQYF
.	TRBJ2-1	TRBV5-1	CASSPSRAGDVDEQFF
.	TRBJ2-7	TRBV27	CASSFGFSYEQYF
.	TRBJ2-7	TRBV5-6	CASSRPGPQGESYEQYF